This entry describes one TCR beta chain. Its antigen is not known. This entry comes from a study of T cells in Graves' hyperthyroidism and ophthalmopathy. Diagnostic decisions used clinical symptoms, serum thyroxine and TRAb, thyroid ultrasound and orbital computed tomography. Around 10 ml fresh peripheral blood yielded the PBMCs. From germline, CDR1 is LNHDA and CDR2 SQIVND (reference sequence). CDR3 size: 15 residues. V lost 1 base and J lost 0, with 6 bases in between. It was RNA transcripts that yielded the amplified TCR beta CDR3 regions. The HTBI primer set was used in a first-round RT-PCR of the TCR CDR3. One entry per CDR3 protein results from TCRdb running MiXCR on the multiplex PCR reads. The data hold roughly 200,000 distinct CDR3 sequences, with about 17% observed a single time. Whole-study findings and limits: Ophthalmopathy prediction by the model preceded onset by a median about 6.5 months. Blood also showed most of the thyroid clonotypes that were expanded above 0.001.

This clonotype originated in a woman aged 45 to 65 with Graves' hyperthyroidism. The chain has TRBV19 and TRBJ1-4; D gene ambiguous. The sequencing input was blood. CDR3 residues: CASSIGRATNEKLFF. As DNA, the CDR3 is TGTGCCAGTAGTATAGGGAGAGCAACTAATGAAAAACTGTTTTTT.